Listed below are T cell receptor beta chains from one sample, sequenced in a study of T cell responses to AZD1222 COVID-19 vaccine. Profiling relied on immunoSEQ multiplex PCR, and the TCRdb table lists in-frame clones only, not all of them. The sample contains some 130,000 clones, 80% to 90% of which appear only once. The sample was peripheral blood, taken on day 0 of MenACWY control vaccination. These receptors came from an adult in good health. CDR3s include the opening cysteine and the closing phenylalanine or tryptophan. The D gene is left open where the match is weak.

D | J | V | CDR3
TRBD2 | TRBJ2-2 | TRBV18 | CASSPWAPGGNTGELFF
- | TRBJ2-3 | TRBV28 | CASSYQRDTQYF
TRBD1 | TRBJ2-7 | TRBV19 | CASSITSRGRYEQYF
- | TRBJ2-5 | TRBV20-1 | CSAERGKTQYF
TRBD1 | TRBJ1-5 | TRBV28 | CASTPGGVRSNQPQHF
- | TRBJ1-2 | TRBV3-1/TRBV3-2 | CASSQDGQNYGYTF
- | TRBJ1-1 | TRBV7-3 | CASSSRGGAEAFF
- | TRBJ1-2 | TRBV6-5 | CASSYRGGYTF
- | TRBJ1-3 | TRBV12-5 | CASDSIGPVRNTIYF
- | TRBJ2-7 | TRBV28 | CASSLSIRAAYEQYF
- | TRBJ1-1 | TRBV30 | CAWSQGGTEAFF
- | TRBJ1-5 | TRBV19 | CASSSGQRNTPQHF
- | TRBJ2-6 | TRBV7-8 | CASSLVRGLGANVLTF
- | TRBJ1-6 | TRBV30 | CAWGGGRTSSYNSPLHF
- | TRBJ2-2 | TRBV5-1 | CASSLFLDTGELFF
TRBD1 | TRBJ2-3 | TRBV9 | CASSILDRGRTDTQYF
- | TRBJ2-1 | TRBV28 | CASSSGSLKFF
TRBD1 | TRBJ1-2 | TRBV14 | CASSLRGGPDYGYTF
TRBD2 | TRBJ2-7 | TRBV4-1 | CASSQDPAGGLLGEQYF
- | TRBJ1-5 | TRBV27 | CASSLLGANQPQHF
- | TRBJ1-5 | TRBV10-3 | CAINQGEDQPQHF
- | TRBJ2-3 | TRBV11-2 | CASSTRRALQKDTQYF
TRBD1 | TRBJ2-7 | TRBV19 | CASSQAGGSYEQYF
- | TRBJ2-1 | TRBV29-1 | CSVEDQQGIGEQFF
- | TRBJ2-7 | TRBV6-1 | CASSDRTGSYEQYF
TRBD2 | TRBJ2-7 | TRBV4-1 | CASSSPRAGGPYEQYF
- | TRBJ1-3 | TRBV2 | CARTEGTAGNTIYF
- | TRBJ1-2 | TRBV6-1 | CASSDRLDGYTF
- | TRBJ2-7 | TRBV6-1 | CASSEMGHGFYEQYF
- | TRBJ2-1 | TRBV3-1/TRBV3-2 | CASSPGPYNEQFF
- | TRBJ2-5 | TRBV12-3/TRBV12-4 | CASSLESWGTQYF
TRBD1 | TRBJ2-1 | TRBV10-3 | CAIDGQGYNEQFF
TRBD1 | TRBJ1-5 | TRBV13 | CASSLGTGLQPQHF
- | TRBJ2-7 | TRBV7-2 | CASSLEGRVYTYEQYF
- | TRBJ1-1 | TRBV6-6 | CASSYSSTAEAFF
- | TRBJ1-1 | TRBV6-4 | CASRRQENTEAFF
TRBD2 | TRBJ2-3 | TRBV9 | CASSTPSGTGVLAGGNTQYF
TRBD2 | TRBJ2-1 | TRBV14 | CASSQDGVAGGPSSYNEQFF
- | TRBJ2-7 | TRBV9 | CASSPEARGYEQYF
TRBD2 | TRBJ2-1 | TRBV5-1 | CASSLGLAVNYEQFF
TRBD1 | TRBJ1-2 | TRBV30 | CAWTGGGAYGYTF
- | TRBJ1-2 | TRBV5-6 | CASSLLRGSTYGYTF
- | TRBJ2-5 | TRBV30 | CAWSRAETQYF
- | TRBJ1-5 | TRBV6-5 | CASSYSKNQPQHF
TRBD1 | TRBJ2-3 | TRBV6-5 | CASSYGTGEITDTQYF
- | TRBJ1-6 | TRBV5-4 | CASSLATDNNSPLHF
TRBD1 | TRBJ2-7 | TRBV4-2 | CASSQQPGQGAYEQYF
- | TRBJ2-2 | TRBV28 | CASSILSAGELFF
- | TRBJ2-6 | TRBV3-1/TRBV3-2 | CASSPSLAGANVLTF
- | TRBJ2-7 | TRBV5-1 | CASSLDQGHEQYF
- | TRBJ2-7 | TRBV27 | CASRQRVPPYEQYF
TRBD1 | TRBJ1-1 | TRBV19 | CASIHRDRVNTEAFF
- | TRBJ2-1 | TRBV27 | CASSLAGLSYNEQFF
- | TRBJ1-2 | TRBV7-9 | CASSSFDIPQGYTF
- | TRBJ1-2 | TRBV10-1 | CASSESVGFRSYTF